This T cell receptor (beta chain) is drawn from a study of blood T cell repertoires in COVID-19. Study as a whole: The samples span acute and convalescent COVID-19 from the United States, Italy and Spain.

The CDR3 length is 16 residues. Losses at the gene ends were 3 bases for V and 7 bases for J; bases not matched to a gene: 5. CDR1 ENHRY and CDR2 SYGVKD come from the germline V gene. Under the authors' procedure: Estimated nucleated cell counts came from reference gene primer amplification. TCRdb keeps only in-frame clones here, not all; method: immunoSEQ multiplex PCR. V and J calls and clone size come straight from that table; D and trimming were deduced from the DNA. The table shows tens of thousands of clones, with about 81% occurring only once. The chain combines TRBV10-3 with TRBJ2-1; 14 bases are a match to TRBD2. This TCR was sampled from a human donor in a cohort sampled during active COVID-19. The specimen sequenced was peripheral blood. CDR3: CAISDPGTSGSNEQFF. The CDR3 DNA follows: TGTGCCATCAGTGACCCCGGGACTAGCGGGAGTAATGAGCAGTTCTTC.